The 3 T cell receptor beta chains in this list originate from one sample, sequenced in a study of blood T cell repertoires in COVID-19. Assay: immunoSEQ multiplex PCR; the TCRdb copy retains only in-frame clones and omits some. The sample holds hundreds of thousands of clones; almost 85% are singletons and the top ten take about 5.1%. Material: peripheral blood. The receptors come from a man aged 50 to 60 with active or convalescent COVID-19.

The chain uses TRBV6-2 or TRBV6-3 and TRBJ2-7; 13 bases fit TRBD2. Germline V gene sequence: CDR1 MNHEY, CDR2 SVGEGT. The CDR3 is 16 amino acids. V was clipped by 6 bases and J by 6 bases; unmatched bases: 11. As DNA, the CDR3 is TGTGCCAGCAGCCTCCGACTAGCGGGAGGCGGCACCGAGCAGTACTTC. Translated, it gives CASSLRLAGGGTEQYF.

This clone showed up many times. The gene calls are TRBV4-1 and TRBJ1-2; D possibly corresponds to TRBD1 (5 bases). Trimming removed 1 base from V and 4 bases from J, with 19 bases in between. There are 17 residues in the CDR3. CDR1 and CDR2 from the germline V gene are MGHRA and YSYEKL. The CDR3, as DNA: TGCGCCAGCAGCCAAGCTGCGGTTGACAGTCCCCTCTATGGCTACACCTTC. Translating gives CASSQAAVDSPLYGYTF.

The chain recombines TRBV3-1 (or the pseudogene TRBV3-2) with TRBJ2-2; 7 bases match TRBD2. Germline CDR1 reads LGHDT; CDR2 reads YNNKEL (reference sequence). The CDR3 covers 16 residues. Trimming cost V 3 bases and J 3 bases; bases outside gene matches: 7. The DNA of the CDR3 is TGTGCCAGCAGCCAGCGGTCGGGAGGTCACACCGGGGAGCTGTTTTTT. Its translation: CASSQRSGGHTGELFF.